These T cell receptor beta chains were read from a single sample in a study of brain T cells in children with intractable seizures. Method: immunoSEQ multiplex PCR; TCRdb's copy keeps in-frame clones and lacks some. In the table there are 340,000 or so clones, 85% to 95% of which are singletons. The source was peripheral blood, collected around 5 months after surgery. The receptors were gathered from a boy less than two years old with tuberous sclerosis and intractable seizures. The conserved cysteine and the conserved F or W are not part of the CDR3 here. Each record gives: CDR3 length, D gene, V gene, J gene, CDR3 protein. A D gene is named only where the DNA matches it firmly.

CDR3 length: 12; D gene: TRBD1; V gene: TRBV5-6; J gene: TRBJ2-7; CDR3 protein: ASSNTGGVSEQY
CDR3 length: 11; D gene: -; V gene: TRBV29-1; J gene: TRBJ1-4; CDR3 protein: SVKTATNEKLF
CDR3 length: 10; D gene: -; V gene: TRBV12-3/TRBV12-4; J gene: TRBJ1-5; CDR3 protein: ASTFGDQPQH
CDR3 length: 14; D gene: TRBD1; V gene: TRBV28; J gene: TRBJ2-3; CDR3 protein: ASSLLDRLSTDTQY
CDR3 length: 11; D gene: -; V gene: TRBV13; J gene: TRBJ1-1; CDR3 protein: ASSLRRYTEAF
CDR3 length: 15; D gene: TRBD2; V gene: TRBV2; J gene: TRBJ2-3; CDR3 protein: ASSVISGGSMRDTQY
CDR3 length: 14; D gene: -; V gene: TRBV15; J gene: TRBJ1-5; CDR3 protein: ATSRDFGGRGQPQH
CDR3 length: 14; D gene: TRBD2; V gene: TRBV27; J gene: TRBJ2-3; CDR3 protein: ASSGASGGWTDTQY
CDR3 length: 13; D gene: TRBD2; V gene: TRBV5-6; J gene: TRBJ2-7; CDR3 protein: ASSGTSGFLYEQY
CDR3 length: 14; D gene: TRBD2; V gene: TRBV7-9; J gene: TRBJ2-3; CDR3 protein: ASSLVGEGIGDTQY
CDR3 length: 13; D gene: TRBD1; V gene: TRBV6-5; J gene: TRBJ2-1; CDR3 protein: ASSYQGALRNEQF
CDR3 length: 15; D gene: -; V gene: TRBV24-1; J gene: TRBJ2-6; CDR3 protein: ATSRDPGLPGANVLT
CDR3 length: 14; D gene: TRBD1; V gene: TRBV11-3; J gene: TRBJ2-7; CDR3 protein: ASSPPVGTGSHEQY
CDR3 length: 14; D gene: TRBD2; V gene: TRBV6-5; J gene: TRBJ2-1; CDR3 protein: ASSLSGGALYNEQF
CDR3 length: 11; D gene: TRBD1; V gene: TRBV7-2; J gene: TRBJ1-3; CDR3 protein: ASSRQGAHTIY
CDR3 length: 11; D gene: -; V gene: TRBV14; J gene: TRBJ1-1; CDR3 protein: ASSLRVNTEAF
CDR3 length: 11; D gene: -; V gene: TRBV2; J gene: TRBJ1-1; CDR3 protein: ASSVSRPTEAF
CDR3 length: 16; D gene: TRBD2; V gene: TRBV11-2; J gene: TRBJ2-1; CDR3 protein: ASSLRGLAGDSDNEQF
CDR3 length: 14; D gene: TRBD2; V gene: TRBV19; J gene: TRBJ2-1; CDR3 protein: ASSDFSGGIFDEQF
CDR3 length: 11; D gene: -; V gene: TRBV7-9; J gene: TRBJ1-4; CDR3 protein: ASSPGSGEKLF
CDR3 length: 15; D gene: TRBD2; V gene: TRBV4-1; J gene: TRBJ2-2; CDR3 protein: ASSQWYSAGGPEELF
CDR3 length: 12; D gene: TRBD1; V gene: TRBV27; J gene: TRBJ1-2; CDR3 protein: ASKPSGGAGGYT
CDR3 length: 9; D gene: -; V gene: TRBV7-9; J gene: TRBJ2-5; CDR3 protein: ASSFGETQY
CDR3 length: 14; D gene: TRBD2; V gene: TRBV10-1; J gene: TRBJ2-1; CDR3 protein: ASSESSASGRNEQF
CDR3 length: 13; D gene: -; V gene: TRBV29-1; J gene: TRBJ1-5; CDR3 protein: SVEVQGESDQPQH
CDR3 length: 18; D gene: TRBD2; V gene: TRBV4-2; J gene: TRBJ2-1; CDR3 protein: ASSQAGLAGVDSSYNEQF
CDR3 length: 13; D gene: TRBD1; V gene: TRBV11-2; J gene: TRBJ1-1; CDR3 protein: ASSLVTGGTTEAF
CDR3 length: 14; D gene: TRBD2; V gene: TRBV5-1; J gene: TRBJ2-7; CDR3 protein: ASSPDPGPSGGEQY
CDR3 length: 12; D gene: -; V gene: TRBV19; J gene: TRBJ1-2; CDR3 protein: ASSMGQGSYGYT
CDR3 length: 14; D gene: TRBD2; V gene: TRBV11-2; J gene: TRBJ2-1; CDR3 protein: ASSLELASSYNEQF
CDR3 length: 13; D gene: TRBD2; V gene: TRBV4-1; J gene: TRBJ2-5; CDR3 protein: ASSQQSSGQETQY
CDR3 length: 9; D gene: -; V gene: TRBV30; J gene: TRBJ2-7; CDR3 protein: AWKHSYEQY
CDR3 length: 9; D gene: TRBD1; V gene: TRBV6-5; J gene: TRBJ1-1; CDR3 protein: ASSFGTEAF
CDR3 length: 15; D gene: -; V gene: TRBV9; J gene: TRBJ2-3; CDR3 protein: ASSPLAADSWTDTQY
CDR3 length: 18; D gene: -; V gene: TRBV19; J gene: TRBJ2-4; CDR3 protein: ASSIAGATNSDLAKNIQY
CDR3 length: 14; D gene: -; V gene: TRBV19; J gene: TRBJ1-6; CDR3 protein: ASSMGEHSYNSPLH
CDR3 length: 11; D gene: -; V gene: TRBV15; J gene: TRBJ2-7; CDR3 protein: ATSRDSVSEQY
CDR3 length: 14; D gene: -; V gene: TRBV18; J gene: TRBJ1-1; CDR3 protein: ASSPLEGGGNTEAF
CDR3 length: 11; D gene: -; V gene: TRBV24-1; J gene: TRBJ1-2; CDR3 protein: ATSDGGSHGYT
CDR3 length: 9; D gene: -; V gene: TRBV30; J gene: TRBJ2-3; CDR3 protein: AWGKQSTQY
CDR3 length: 14; D gene: TRBD2; V gene: TRBV27; J gene: TRBJ2-7; CDR3 protein: ASRQLAGRAEDEQY
CDR3 length: 13; D gene: -; V gene: TRBV2; J gene: TRBJ1-1; CDR3 protein: ASSGQQGVSTEAF
CDR3 length: 9; D gene: -; V gene: TRBV29-1; J gene: TRBJ2-1; CDR3 protein: SAPANNEQF
CDR3 length: 11; D gene: -; V gene: TRBV10-3; J gene: TRBJ1-2; CDR3 protein: AISGELNYGYT
CDR3 length: 14; D gene: TRBD1; V gene: TRBV4-1; J gene: TRBJ1-6; CDR3 protein: ASSHKGGFRDSPLH
CDR3 length: 12; D gene: TRBD1; V gene: TRBV3-1/TRBV3-2; J gene: TRBJ1-1; CDR3 protein: ASSGGQLNTEAF
CDR3 length: 13; D gene: -; V gene: TRBV6-2/TRBV6-3; J gene: TRBJ1-1; CDR3 protein: ASSKTHREITEAF
CDR3 length: 12; D gene: -; V gene: TRBV18; J gene: TRBJ1-3; CDR3 protein: ASSPGFSGNTIY
CDR3 length: 16; D gene: -; V gene: TRBV21-1; J gene: TRBJ2-7; CDR3 protein: ASSSLGLAGTQSYEQY
CDR3 length: 14; D gene: TRBD2; V gene: TRBV27; J gene: TRBJ2-1; CDR3 protein: ASSWGSGGAYNEQF
CDR3 length: 13; D gene: TRBD1; V gene: TRBV9; J gene: TRBJ1-4; CDR3 protein: ASSPDRVEGEKLF
CDR3 length: 11; D gene: -; V gene: TRBV11-2; J gene: TRBJ2-2; CDR3 protein: ASSPPNTGELF
CDR3 length: 11; D gene: -; V gene: TRBV29-1; J gene: TRBJ2-7; CDR3 protein: SARTGRDYEQY
CDR3 length: 10; D gene: -; V gene: TRBV9; J gene: TRBJ2-7; CDR3 protein: ASSVEGNEQY
CDR3 length: 12; D gene: -; V gene: TRBV3-1/TRBV3-2; J gene: TRBJ1-2; CDR3 protein: ASSQVPTHYGYT
CDR3 length: 11; D gene: TRBD1; V gene: TRBV30; J gene: TRBJ2-7; CDR3 protein: AWRDRGKYEQY
CDR3 length: 12; D gene: TRBD1; V gene: TRBV27; J gene: TRBJ1-3; CDR3 protein: AKAEDRAGNTIY
CDR3 length: 13; D gene: TRBD1; V gene: TRBV6-5; J gene: TRBJ2-1; CDR3 protein: ASSSLGQHHNEQF
CDR3 length: 14; D gene: -; V gene: TRBV6-4; J gene: TRBJ2-2; CDR3 protein: ATRARNAANTGELF